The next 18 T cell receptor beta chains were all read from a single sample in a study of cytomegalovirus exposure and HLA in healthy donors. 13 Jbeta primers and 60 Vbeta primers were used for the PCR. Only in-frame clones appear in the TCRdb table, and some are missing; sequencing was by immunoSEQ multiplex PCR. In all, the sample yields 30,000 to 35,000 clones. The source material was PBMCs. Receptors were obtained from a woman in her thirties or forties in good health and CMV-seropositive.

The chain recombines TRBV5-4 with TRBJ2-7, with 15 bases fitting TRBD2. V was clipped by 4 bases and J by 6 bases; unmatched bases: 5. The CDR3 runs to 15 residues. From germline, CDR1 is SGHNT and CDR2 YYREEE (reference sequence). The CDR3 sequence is CASSLGLAGGLEQYF. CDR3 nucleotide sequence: TGTGCCAGCAGCCTGGGACTAGCGGGAGGTCTCGAGCAGTACTTC.

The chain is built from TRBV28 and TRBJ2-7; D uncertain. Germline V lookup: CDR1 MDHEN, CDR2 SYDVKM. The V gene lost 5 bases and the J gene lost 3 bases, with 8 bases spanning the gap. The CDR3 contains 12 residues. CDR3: CASSDTFYEQYF. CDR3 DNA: TGTGCCAGCAGTGACACCTTCTACGAGCAGTACTTC.

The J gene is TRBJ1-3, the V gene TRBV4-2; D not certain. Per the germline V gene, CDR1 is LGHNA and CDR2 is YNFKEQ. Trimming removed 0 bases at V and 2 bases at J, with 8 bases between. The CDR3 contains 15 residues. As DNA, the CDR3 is TGTGCCAGCAGCCAAGAACTTGCGACTGGAAACACCATATATTTT. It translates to CASSQELATGNTIYF.

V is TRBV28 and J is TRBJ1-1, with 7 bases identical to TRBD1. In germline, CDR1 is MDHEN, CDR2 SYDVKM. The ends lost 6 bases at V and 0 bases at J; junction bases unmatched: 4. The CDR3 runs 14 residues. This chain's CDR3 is CASSVQGMNTEAFF. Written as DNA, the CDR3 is TGTGCCAGCAGCGTACAGGGGATGAACACTGAAGCTTTCTTT.

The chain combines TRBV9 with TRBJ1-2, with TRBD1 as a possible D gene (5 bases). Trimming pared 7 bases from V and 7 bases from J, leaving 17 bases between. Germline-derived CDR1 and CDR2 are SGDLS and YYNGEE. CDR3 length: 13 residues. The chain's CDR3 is CASGTGGTPGYTF. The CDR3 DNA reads TGTGCCAGCGGGACCGGGGGAACGCCTGGCTACACCTTC.

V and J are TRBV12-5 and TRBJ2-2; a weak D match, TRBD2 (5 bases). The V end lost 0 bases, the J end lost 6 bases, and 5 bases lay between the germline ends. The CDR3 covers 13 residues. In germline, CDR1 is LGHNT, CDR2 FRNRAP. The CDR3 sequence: CASGLVGAGELFF. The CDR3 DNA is TGTGCTAGTGGTTTGGTCGGGGCCGGGGAGCTGTTTTTT.

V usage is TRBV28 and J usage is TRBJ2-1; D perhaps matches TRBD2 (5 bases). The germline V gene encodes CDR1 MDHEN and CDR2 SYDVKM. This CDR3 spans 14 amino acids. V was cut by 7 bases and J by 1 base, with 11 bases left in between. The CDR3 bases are TGTGCCAGCATTAATCCGGGATCCTACAATGAGCAGTTCTTC. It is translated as CASINPGSYNEQFF.

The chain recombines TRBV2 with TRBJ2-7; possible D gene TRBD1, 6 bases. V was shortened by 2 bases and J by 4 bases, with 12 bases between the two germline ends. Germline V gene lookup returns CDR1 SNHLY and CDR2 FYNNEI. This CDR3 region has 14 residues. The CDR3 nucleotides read TGTGCCAGCAGTGAACAAGGCAGGGGATACGAGCAGTACTTC. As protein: CASSEQGRGYEQYF.

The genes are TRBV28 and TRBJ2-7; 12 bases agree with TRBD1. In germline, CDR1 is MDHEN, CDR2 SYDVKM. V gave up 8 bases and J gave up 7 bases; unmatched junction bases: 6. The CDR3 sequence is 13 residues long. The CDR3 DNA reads TGTGCCAGCGGGGACAGGGGGCGGGAGGAGCAGTACTTC. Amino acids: CASGDRGREEQYF.

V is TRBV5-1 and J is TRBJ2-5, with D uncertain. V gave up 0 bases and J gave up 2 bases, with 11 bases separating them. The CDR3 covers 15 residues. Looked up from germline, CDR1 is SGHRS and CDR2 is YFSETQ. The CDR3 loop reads CASSLAGDGQETQYF. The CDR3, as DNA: TGCGCCAGCAGCTTGGCCGGAGATGGTCAAGAGACCCAGTACTTC.

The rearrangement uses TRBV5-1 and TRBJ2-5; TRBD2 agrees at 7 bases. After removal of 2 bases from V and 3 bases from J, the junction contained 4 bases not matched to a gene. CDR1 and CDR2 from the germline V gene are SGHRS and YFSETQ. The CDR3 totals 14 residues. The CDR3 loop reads CASSLPSGEETQYF. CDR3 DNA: TGCGCCAGCAGCTTACCTAGCGGAGAAGAGACCCAGTACTTC.

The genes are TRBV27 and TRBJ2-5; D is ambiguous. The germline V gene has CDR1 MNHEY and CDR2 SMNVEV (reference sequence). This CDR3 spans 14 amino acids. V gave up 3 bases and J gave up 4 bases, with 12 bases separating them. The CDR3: CASSFRPSGETQYF. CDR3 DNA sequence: TGTGCCAGCAGTTTCAGGCCATCCGGAGAGACCCAGTACTTC.

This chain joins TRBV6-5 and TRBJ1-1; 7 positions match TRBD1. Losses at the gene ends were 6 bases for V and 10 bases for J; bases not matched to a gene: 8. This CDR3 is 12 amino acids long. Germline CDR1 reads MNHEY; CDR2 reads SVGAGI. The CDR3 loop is CASRSSGTAAFF. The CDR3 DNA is TGTGCCAGCAGGTCCAGTGGGACAGCAGCTTTCTTT.

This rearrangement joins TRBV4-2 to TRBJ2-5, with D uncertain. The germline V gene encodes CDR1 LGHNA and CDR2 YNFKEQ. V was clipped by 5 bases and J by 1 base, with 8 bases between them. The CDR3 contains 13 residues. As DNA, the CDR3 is TGTGCCAGCAGCTTCCGTCCCCAAGAGACCCAGTACTTC. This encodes CASSFRPQETQYF.

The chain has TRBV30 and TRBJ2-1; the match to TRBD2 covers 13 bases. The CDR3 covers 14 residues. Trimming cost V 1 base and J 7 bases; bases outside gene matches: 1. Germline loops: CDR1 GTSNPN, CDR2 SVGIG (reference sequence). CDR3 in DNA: TGTGCCTGGAGTGGGGGACTAGCGGGAAATGAGCAGTTCTTC. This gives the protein CAWSGGLAGNEQFF.

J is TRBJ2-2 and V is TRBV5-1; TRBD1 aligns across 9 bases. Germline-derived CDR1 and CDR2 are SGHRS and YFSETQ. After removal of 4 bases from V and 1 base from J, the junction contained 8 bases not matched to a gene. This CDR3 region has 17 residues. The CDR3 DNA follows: TGCGCCAGCAGCCCGGGACCGGGACAGGGGAACACCGGGGAGCTGTTTTTT. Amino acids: CASSPGPGQGNTGELFF.

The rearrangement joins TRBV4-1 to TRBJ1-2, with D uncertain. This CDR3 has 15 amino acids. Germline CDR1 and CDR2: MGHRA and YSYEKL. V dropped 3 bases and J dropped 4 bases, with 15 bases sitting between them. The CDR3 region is CASSQSPTEVYGYTF. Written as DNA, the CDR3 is TGCGCCAGCAGCCAGTCGCCTACTGAGGTCTATGGCTACACCTTC.

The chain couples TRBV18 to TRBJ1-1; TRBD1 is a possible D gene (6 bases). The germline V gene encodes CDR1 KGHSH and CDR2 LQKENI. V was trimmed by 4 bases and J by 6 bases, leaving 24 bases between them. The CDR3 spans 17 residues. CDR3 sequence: CASSLISIIQGLPEAFF. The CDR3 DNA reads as TGTGCCAGCTCACTAATTTCTATCATTCAGGGGTTGCCTGAAGCTTTCTTT. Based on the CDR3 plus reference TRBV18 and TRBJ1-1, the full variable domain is NAGVMQNPRHLVRRRGQEARLRCSPMKGHSHVYWYRQLPEEGLKFMVYLQKENIIDESGMPKERFSAEFPKEGPSILRIQQVVRGDSAAYFCASSLISIIQGLPEAFFGQGTRLTVV.